The present TCR beta chain was sequenced within a study of OX40 agonist ivuxolimab in advanced cancers. The CDR3 consists of 15 residues. CDR1 and CDR2 (germline): SGHRS, YFSETQ. The ends lost 3 bases at V and 7 bases at J; junction bases unmatched: 8. Using immunoSEQ multiplex PCR, the repertoire was profiled, and TCRdb retains in-frame clones only, with some absent. The sample has fewer than 100,000 clones, approximately 88% seen once. The source material was CD4+ or CD8+ T cells sorted from blood, sampled in a trial of the OX40 agonist ivuxolimab. V is TRBV5-1 and J is TRBJ2-1; 9 nucleotides agree with TRBD1. The sequence derives from an adult with an advanced solid tumor such as melanoma, head and neck, liver or kidney cancer. CDR3 nucleotides: TGCGCCAGCAGCTGGGGGACAGGGATATCGAATGAGCAGTTCTTC. It encodes CASSWGTGISNEQFF. Full variable domain (outside the CDR3, taken from reference TRBV5-1 and TRBJ2-1): KAGVTQTPRYLIKTRGQQVTLSCSPISGHRSVSWYQQTPGQGLQFLFEYFSETQRNKGNFPGRFSGRQFSNSRSEMNVSTLELGDSALYLCASSWGTGISNEQFFGPGTRLTVL.